Each of the 25 T cell receptor beta chains below was sequenced from the same sample in a study of T cell responses to AZD1222 COVID-19 vaccine. Generated by immunoSEQ multiplex PCR, the TCRdb table keeps only in-frame clones and is missing some. The profile shows 90,000 to 120,000 clones, approximately 89% of them singletons. The specimen comprised peripheral blood, sampled on day 0 of MenACWY control vaccination. The receptors were gathered from an adult in good health.

The rearrangement uses TRBV15 and TRBJ2-7, with D unclear. The germline V gene encodes CDR1 LNHNV and CDR2 YYDKDF (reference sequence). Trimming removed 0 bases from V and 4 bases from J, with 13 bases in between. This CDR3 has 15 amino acids. In nucleotides, the CDR3 is TGTGCCACCAGCAGAGATCAATACAGTCGGTACGAGCAGTACTTC. Translation gives CATSRDQYSRYEQYF.

The V call is TRBV3-1 (or the pseudogene TRBV3-2), the J call TRBJ1-4; 7 bases are shared with TRBD1. The CDR3 sequence is 15 residues long. V was clipped by 2 bases and J by 5 bases; unmatched bases: 5. CDR1 LGHDT and CDR2 YNNKEL come from the germline V gene (reference sequence). CDR3 in DNA: TGTGCCAGCAGCCAATGGGACAGCCTGAATGAAAAACTGTTTTTT. As protein: CASSQWDSLNEKLFF.

The chain couples TRBV6-2 or TRBV6-3 to TRBJ1-3, with a possible D match to TRBD1 (5 bases). Trimming removed 7 bases from V and 1 base from J, with 17 bases in between. The CDR3 loop spans 16 amino acids. Germline V gene sequence: CDR1 MNHEY, CDR2 SVGEGT. CDR3 residues: CASTPGPKGSGNTIYF. CDR3 bases: TGTGCCAGCACCCCGGGACCGAAAGGTTCTGGAAACACCATATATTTT.

The chain carries TRBV16 and TRBJ2-1; D is undetermined. Germline V gene sequence: CDR1 KGHSY, CDR2 FQNENV. Trimming cost V 0 bases and J 14 bases, with 14 bases left between them. CDR3 length: 13 amino acids. The chain's CDR3 is CASSQSTSRRKFF. Here the CDR3 DNA reads TGTGCCAGCAGCCAATCGACCAGTCGTAGGAAGTTCTTC.

The rearrangement uses TRBV19 and TRBJ1-1; D gene uncertain. Germline CDR1 is LNHDA and CDR2 is SQIVND (reference sequence). The CDR3 totals 14 residues. Trimming took 5 bases from V and 3 from J, leaving 13 bases between them. The DNA of the CDR3 is TGTGCCAGTAGTCCTCGTGGCAGCGACACTGAAGCTTTCTTT. Its protein is CASSPRGSDTEAFF.

The chain carries TRBV3-1 (or the pseudogene TRBV3-2) and TRBJ2-7; D uncertain. V was pared by 11 bases and J by 13 bases, with 15 bases between. CDR3 length: 9 amino acids. Germline CDR1 LGHDT, CDR2 YNNKEL (reference sequence). The CDR3 region is CALPGLVYF. In DNA, the CDR3 is TGTGCCCTTCCCGGGCTGGTCTACTTC.

The rearrangement joins TRBV4-1 to TRBJ2-7, with a possible D match to TRBD1 (6 bases). V shed 5 bases and J shed 2 bases, with 13 bases lying between them. The length of the CDR3 is 14 residues. Germline assignment: CDR1 MGHRA and CDR2 YSYEKL. This chain's CDR3 is CASSLRQAPYEQYF. The CDR3 bases are TGCGCCAGCAGCTTGAGACAGGCCCCCTACGAGCAGTACTTC.

The chain combines TRBV6-5 with TRBJ1-5; D remains unclear. The CDR3 has 15 amino acids. The germline V gene encodes CDR1 MNHEY and CDR2 SVGAGI. Deletions cut 6 bases from V and 0 bases from J, with 12 bases between. This CDR3 is CASSPVIASNQPQHF. CDR3 coding DNA: TGTGCCAGCAGCCCGGTGATAGCTAGCAATCAGCCCCAGCATTTT.

This clone appeared a single time. V gene TRBV5-1 combines with J gene TRBJ2-7; a weak D match, TRBD2 (7 bases). Germline V gives CDR1 SGHRS, CDR2 YFSETQ. CDR3 length: 13 residues. Trimming shortened V by 0 bases and J by 6 bases, and 10 bases separated the two germline ends. CDR3 sequence reads: CASSLGEGGEQYF. CDR3 nucleotides: TGCGCCAGCAGCTTGGGGGAGGGGGGCGAGCAGTACTTC.

The genes are TRBV3-1 (or the pseudogene TRBV3-2) and TRBJ1-1; tentatively, D is TRBD1 (5 bases). The V gene lost 4 bases and the J gene lost 4 bases, with 16 bases spanning the gap. The CDR3 is made up of 15 amino acids. Germline-derived CDR1 and CDR2 are LGHDT and YNNKEL (reference sequence). The DNA for the CDR3 is TGTGCCAGCAGCCCGGGGGTCCCGAGCGCCACTGAAGCTTTCTTT. Translating gives CASSPGVPSATEAFF.

The CDR3 here is CASSSPGTALRPQHF. CDR3 nucleotides: TGTGCCAGTAGTAGCCCCGGGACAGCCCTCCGGCCCCAGCATTTT. The genes are TRBV19 and TRBJ1-5, with 7 bases matching TRBD1. CDR1 is LNHDA, CDR2 SQIVND, per germline (reference sequence). With V trimmed by 4 bases and J by 9 bases, 12 bases remained unmatched. The CDR3 covers 15 residues.

The chain uses TRBV9 and TRBJ1-4; 11 bases are shared with TRBD1. Germline-derived CDR1 and CDR2 are SGDLS and YYNGEE. This CDR3 has 17 residues. V gave up 1 base and J gave up 1 base; unmatched junction bases: 3. DNA of the CDR3: TGTGCCAGCAGCGTAACGGACAGGGGGCTAACTAATGAAAAACTGTTTTTT. Amino acids: CASSVTDRGLTNEKLFF.

There are a few counts of this clone. The J gene is TRBJ2-2, the V gene TRBV6-2 or TRBV6-3; 7 bases are a match to TRBD1. The CDR3 is made up of 15 amino acids. V lost 6 bases and J lost 5; bases outside the gene matches: 9. CDR1 MNHEY and CDR2 SVGEGT come from the germline V gene. CDR3 in amino acids: CASSSGQTGTGELFF. The DNA of the CDR3 is TGTGCCAGCAGCTCCGGCCAGACAGGGACCGGGGAGCTGTTTTTT.

This chain joins TRBV18 and TRBJ2-5, with D unclear. V was shortened by 3 bases and J by 2 bases, with 7 bases between the two germline ends. Germline lookup yields CDR1 KGHSH and CDR2 LQKENI. The length of the CDR3 is 13 residues. CDR3 nucleotides: TGTGCCAGCTCACCTAGAGTTCAAGAGACCCAGTACTTC. It specifies CASSPRVQETQYF.

This clone has only a few counts. The V and J genes are TRBV9 and TRBJ1-1; D call uncertain. The CDR3 length is 15 residues. From germline, CDR1 is SGDLS and CDR2 YYNGEE. V was cut by 0 bases and J by 0 bases, with 9 bases left in between. DNA of the CDR3: TGTGCCAGCAGCGTAGGTCCCGAAATGAACACTGAAGCTTTCTTT. Amino acid sequence: CASSVGPEMNTEAFF.

The chain combines TRBV7-3 with TRBJ2-7; 10 nucleotides agree with TRBD2. The CDR3 sequence is 15 residues long. Trimming cost V 1 base and J 6 bases; bases outside gene matches: 6. Germline CDR1 is SGHTA and CDR2 is FQGTGA. The CDR3 DNA is TGTGCCAGCAGCTTAATAGCGGGGGGCTTGGGCGAGCAGTACTTC. It codes for CASSLIAGGLGEQYF.

The chain carries TRBV7-2 and TRBJ2-1; TRBD2 matches 11 bases. Germline V CDR1 and CDR2: SGHTA, FQGNSA. The CDR3 spans 16 residues. V shed 4 bases, J shed 5 bases, and the junction held 7 bases outside the gene matches. The CDR3 region is CASSSQLAGANNEQFF. CDR3 DNA: TGTGCCAGCAGCTCCCAACTAGCGGGGGCCAACAATGAGCAGTTCTTC.

J is TRBJ1-2 and V is TRBV3-1 (or the pseudogene TRBV3-2); 7 bases are a match to TRBD1. J gave up 7 bases and V 4 bases, and 12 bases lay outside the gene matches. The CDR3 is 15 residues long. In germline, CDR1 is LGHDT, CDR2 YNNKEL (reference sequence). The CDR3 sequence is CASSLRGTVVGGYTF. The CDR3, as DNA: TGTGCCAGCAGCCTAAGGGGGACAGTCGTGGGTGGCTACACCTTC.

V usage is TRBV14 and J usage is TRBJ2-1; D is ambiguous. This CDR3 spans 13 amino acids. The V and J ends lost 5 bases and 1 base respectively, with 6 bases between them. Germline V CDR1 and CDR2: SGHDN, FVKESK. As DNA, the CDR3 is TGTGCCAGCAGCTCCCAATCCTACAATGAGCAGTTCTTC. Its translation: CASSSQSYNEQFF.

The chain links TRBV9 to TRBJ2-2; the match to TRBD1 covers 8 bases. V shed 4 bases and J 2 bases; nucleotides not matched to a gene: 4. CDR1 is SGDLS, CDR2 YYNGEE, per germline. The CDR3 totals 15 residues. The CDR3 spells CASSWGQANTGELFF. The CDR3 nucleotides read TGTGCCAGCAGCTGGGGACAGGCAAACACCGGGGAGCTGTTTTTT.

The V gene is TRBV28, the J gene TRBJ1-4; D not resolved. V shed 4 bases and J shed 7 bases, with 13 bases lying between them. CDR3 length: 14 residues. Germline CDR1 and CDR2: MDHEN and SYDVKM. The CDR3 loop is CASSSAGEGEKLFF. The CDR3 DNA is TGTGCCAGCAGTTCGGCCGGGGAGGGTGAAAAACTGTTTTTT.

This clone was detected a few times. The chain is built from TRBV2 and TRBJ1-1; no clear D gene. V lost 4 bases and J lost 0, with 12 bases in between. The CDR3 runs to 15 residues. The germline V gene encodes CDR1 SNHLY and CDR2 FYNNEI. The CDR3, as DNA: TGTGCCAGCAGTGCTCACGGGGTAGTGAACACTGAAGCTTTCTTT. Protein sequence: CASSAHGVVNTEAFF.

The DNA for the CDR3 is TGCGCCAGCAGCCAACAGGGAAATCAGCCCCAGCATTTT. Its protein product is CASSQQGNQPQHF. This rearrangement joins TRBV4-3 to TRBJ1-5, with a tentative D call TRBD1 (5 bases). V lost 2 bases and J 4 bases, leaving 6 bases between the germline ends. CDR3 length: 13 residues. Germline assignment: CDR1 LGHNA and CDR2 YSLEER.

J is TRBJ1-5 and V is TRBV7-6; maybe TRBD1 (5 bases). V lost 1 base, J lost 4 bases, and 5 bases lay in between. The CDR3 has 13 residues. Germline lookup yields CDR1 SGHVS and CDR2 FNYEAQ. CDR3 in DNA: TGTGCCAGCAGCTTAGGACAGAATCAGCCCCAGCATTTT. As protein: CASSLGQNQPQHF.

This clone has a handful of counts. The chain joins TRBV6-5 to TRBJ1-3; D remains unclear. Germline CDR1 reads MNHEY; CDR2 reads SVGAGI. Trimming took 6 bases from V and 4 from J, leaving 16 bases between them. The length of the CDR3 is 15 residues. In DNA, the CDR3 is TGTGCCAGCAGAATATATACAGTGACCGGAAACACCATATATTTT. Its translation: CASRIYTVTGNTIYF.